This entry lists 17 T cell receptor beta chains sequenced from one sample in a study of T cells in Graves' hyperthyroidism and ophthalmopathy. Using RNA transcripts as the source, TCR beta CDR3 regions were amplified. The study used the HTBI primer set for a first-round RT-PCR of the TCR CDR3. TCRdb ran MiXCR on the multiplex PCR reads and lists one entry per CDR3 protein. Counted here are about 480,000 distinct CDR3 sequences, under 15% occurring once; the ten biggest clones make up less than 20%. The sequenced material came from blood. Every receptor here comes from a woman under 30 with Graves' hyperthyroidism.

This clonotype was detected many times. The rearrangement uses TRBV12-3 or TRBV12-4 and TRBJ2-3; 10 bases are a match to TRBD2. CDR3 length equals 18 residues. J was trimmed by 1 base and V by 2 bases; bases with no gene match: 9. The CDR3 DNA reads TGTGCCAGCAGTTTACCGCGGGCTAGCGGGAGAGGCACAGATACGCAGTATTTT. Translated, it gives CASSLPRASGRGTDTQYF.

In this sample, this clonotype turned up many times. The rearrangement joins TRBV7-9 to TRBJ1-6; unclear D gene. Germline V lookup: CDR1 SEHNR, CDR2 FQNEAQ (reference sequence). V lost 3 bases, J lost 14 bases, and 11 bases lay in between. The CDR3 has 12 residues. The DNA of the CDR3 is TGTGCCAGCAGCTTGACACCAGAGTCCCTCCACTTT. Protein product: CASSLTPESLHF. Based on the CDR3 plus reference TRBV7-9 and TRBJ1-6, the full variable domain is DTGVSQNPRHKITKRGQNVTFRCDPISEHNRLYWYRQTLGQGPEFLTYFQNEAQLEKSRLLSDRFSAERPKGSFSTLEIQRTEQGDSAMYLCASSLTPESLHFGNGTRLTVT.

The chain couples TRBV7-9 to TRBJ2-7; TRBD2 matches at 8 bases. Germline trimming cut 5 bases from V and 4 bases from J; bases unmatched to any gene: 16. The CDR3 has 17 amino acids. Germline CDR1 is SEHNR and CDR2 is FQNEAQ (reference sequence). CDR3 amino acids: CASSLRTNGRVQYEQYF. The CDR3 DNA reads as TGTGCCAGCAGCCTCCGGACTAACGGGAGGGTACAATACGAGCAGTACTTC.

This clonotype was counted a few times. The DNA for the CDR3 is TGTGCCAGCAGTAACCTTCCGACACTAGAAGGCGGGGAGCTGTTTTTT. Encoded protein: CASSNLPTLEGGELFF. This chain joins TRBV2 and TRBJ2-2, with D perhaps TRBD2 (5 bases). Germline V gene data show CDR1 as SNHLY and CDR2 as FYNNEI. Trimming shortened V by 5 bases and J by 7 bases, and 20 bases separated the two germline ends. The CDR3 length is 16 residues.

This clonotype was counted a few times. Germline and junction disagree at one end, which may indicate a read error. The chain links TRBV7-2 to TRBJ1-2; 9 positions match TRBD1. There are 17 residues in the CDR3. From germline, CDR1 is SGHTA and CDR2 FQGNSA. The CDR3 region is CASSVAYSTGGSYGYTF. DNA for the CDR3: TGTGCCAGCAGCGTAGCTTATTCGACAGGGGGAAGCTATGGCTACACCTTC.

Many counts were recorded for this clonotype. This chain connects TRBV19 to TRBJ1-2, with unresolved D. This CDR3 has 13 residues. Per germline, CDR1 LNHDA and CDR2 SQIVND (reference sequence). V lost 8 bases, J lost 3 bases, and 13 bases lay in between. The CDR3 nucleotides read TGTGCCAGTTCTCGGGAATCCCACTATGGCTACACCTTC. Translation gives CASSRESHYGYTF.

The table lists this clonotype with a few counts. This chain links TRBV15 with TRBJ1-5; D call uncertain. Germline loops: CDR1 LNHNV, CDR2 YYDKDF (reference sequence). The CDR3 has 16 residues. V shed 0 bases and J shed 5 bases, with 14 bases lying between them. The CDR3 protein is CATSRDKSRRYQPQHF. CDR3 DNA sequence: TGTGCCACCAGCAGAGATAAAAGCCGCAGGTATCAGCCCCAGCATTTT.

Ten or more counts support this clonotype. The gene calls are TRBV7-6 and TRBJ2-7; 12 nucleotides agree with TRBD2. Germline trimming cut 0 bases from V and 3 bases from J; bases unmatched to any gene: 3. Germline-derived CDR1 and CDR2 are SGHVS and FNYEAQ. The CDR3 consists of 16 residues. The CDR3 region has the DNA TGTGCCAGCAGCTTAGCGACTAGCGGGAGAGGCTACGAGCAGTACTTC. It is translated as CASSLATSGRGYEQYF.

This clonotype is a singleton in its sample. V and J are TRBV28 and TRBJ1-5; D is ambiguous. The germline V and J ends were trimmed by 2 bases and 1 base, with 15 bases remaining between them. The CDR3 consists of 17 residues. Germline assignment: CDR1 MDHEN and CDR2 SYDVKM. The CDR3 sequence is CASSLKVLAASNQPQHF. The CDR3 coding sequence is TGTGCCAGCAGTTTAAAGGTCCTAGCGGCAAGCAATCAGCCCCAGCATTTT.

The chain is built from TRBV5-1 and TRBJ1-1; 10 bases are a match to TRBD1. The CDR3 sequence is 17 residues long. V was clipped by 0 bases and J by 2 bases; unmatched bases: 7. The germline gives CDR1 SGHRS, CDR2 YFSETQ. Here the CDR3 reads CASSLGPGQGPNTEAFF. CDR3 bases: TGCGCCAGCAGCTTGGGTCCGGGACAGGGGCCCAACACTGAAGCTTTCTTT.

Many counts were recorded for this clonotype. The chain couples TRBV7-8 to TRBJ1-2, with 8 positions matching TRBD1. The CDR3 is 15 residues long. Germline CDR1 SGHVS, CDR2 FQNEAQ. V dropped 1 base and J dropped 3; count of bases not matched to a gene: 4. The CDR3 region has the DNA TGTGCCAGCAGCTTAGTTGGACAGGGCGACTATGGCTACACCTTC. It is translated as CASSLVGQGDYGYTF.

In its sample, this clonotype was seen many times. The chain combines TRBV30 with TRBJ2-3, with D possibly matching TRBD2 (5 bases). CDR1 is GTSNPN and CDR2 is SVGIG in the germline V gene (reference sequence). V shed 5 bases and J shed 0 bases, with 15 bases lying between them. This CDR3 has 15 residues. CDR3 amino acids: CAWERSGASTDTQYF. CDR3 DNA sequence: TGTGCCTGGGAACGGAGCGGAGCTAGCACAGATACGCAGTATTTT.

The sample holds many counts of this clonotype. The rearrangement uses TRBV19 and TRBJ1-1; D gene uncertain. Germline V lookup: CDR1 LNHDA, CDR2 SQIVND (reference sequence). The CDR3 covers 15 residues. V was clipped by 7 bases and J by 4 bases, with 19 bases between them. CDR3 sequence: CASTPVDSLGTEAFF. The CDR3 DNA follows: TGTGCCAGTACCCCGGTGGACTCCCTGGGCACTGAAGCTTTCTTT.

Ten or more counts support this clonotype. Its ends do not fully match the called genes, so a read error is possible. The rearrangement links TRBV7-8 to TRBJ2-3; 11 positions match TRBD2. Per germline, CDR1 SGHVS and CDR2 FQNEAQ. The CDR3 length is 19 residues. The CDR3 region is CASTLWGGIAGGSTDTQYF. The CDR3 DNA reads TGTGCCAGCACCTTATGGGGGGGGATAGCGGGAGGGAGCACAGATACGCAGTATTTT.

The V and J genes are TRBV9 and TRBJ2-1, with D possibly being TRBD2 (5 bases). Per germline, CDR1 SGDLS and CDR2 YYNGEE. Trimming removed 4 bases at V and 6 bases at J, with 17 bases between. The CDR3 consists of 15 residues. CDR3 coding DNA: TGTGCCAGCAGCACCTCGGACTGGGGAATCAATGAGCAGTTCTTC. Translated: CASSTSDWGINEQFF.

This clonotype was seen ten or more times. The chain joins TRBV10-3 to TRBJ1-1; D ambiguous. The V gene lost 3 bases and the J gene lost 0 bases, with 11 bases spanning the gap. The CDR3 runs to 15 residues. Germline V gene lookup returns CDR1 ENHRY and CDR2 SYGVKD. The CDR3 loop reads CAISDQRGMNTEAFF. The CDR3 DNA is TGTGCCATCAGTGACCAGAGAGGCATGAACACTGAAGCTTTCTTT.

In its sample, this clonotype was seen many times. The chain couples TRBV12-3 or TRBV12-4 to TRBJ1-5; TRBD1 agrees at 7 bases. V shed 5 bases and J 3 bases; nucleotides not matched to a gene: 7. This CDR3 comprises 15 residues. The CDR3 bases are TGTGCCAGCAGTCGCCGGACAGGTCTCAATCAGCCCCAGCATTTT. Its protein product is CASSRRTGLNQPQHF.